One T cell receptor beta chain is described in this entry. In the same sample, other DNA sequences code for this CDR3. In the original workflow: From reference gene primer amplification, estimates of nucleated cell counts were derived. TCRdb's table, derived via immunoSEQ multiplex PCR, lists solely in-frame clones and lacks some. V, J and clone size were drawn from that table, and D and trimming were deduced from the DNA. In the table there are a few hundred thousand clones, approximately 90% of which are singletons. This record belongs to a study of blood T cell repertoires in COVID-19. Study in general: In each case, the material was cDNA or gDNA derived from T cells, B-cell-depleted T cells, or PBMCs.

The CDR3 sequence is 13 residues long. The germline gives CDR1 SGHRS, CDR2 YFSETQ. Trimming took off 4 bases at V and 5 bases at J, with 12 bases between the two ends. Categorization into cohorts depended on clinical history that participants reported. The rearrangement links TRBV5-1 to TRBJ2-5; weak D call: TRBD1 (5 bases). This receptor was obtained from a woman aged 45-60 years who had recovered from COVID-19. Sequenced material: PBMCs or T cells enriched from blood (not recorded which). CDR3 nucleotides: TGCGCCAGCAGCCCTCAGGGCGGCGAGACCCAGTACTTC. It is translated as CASSPQGGETQYF.